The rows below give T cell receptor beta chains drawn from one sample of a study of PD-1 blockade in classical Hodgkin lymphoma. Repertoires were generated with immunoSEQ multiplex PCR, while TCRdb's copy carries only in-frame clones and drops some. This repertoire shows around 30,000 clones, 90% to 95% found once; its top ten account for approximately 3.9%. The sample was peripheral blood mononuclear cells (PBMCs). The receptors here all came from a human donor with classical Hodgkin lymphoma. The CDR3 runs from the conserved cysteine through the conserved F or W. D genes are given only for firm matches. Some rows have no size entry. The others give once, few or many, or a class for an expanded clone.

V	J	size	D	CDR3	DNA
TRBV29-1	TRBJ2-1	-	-	CSVRGGLSSDEQFF	TGCAGCGTTAGGGGTGGACTCTCCTCGGATGAGCAGTTCTTC
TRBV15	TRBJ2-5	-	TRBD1	CATSGTPSSRGRGETQYF	TGTGCCACCAGCGGGACCCCATCTTCAAGGGGGCGCGGAGAGACCCAGTACTTC
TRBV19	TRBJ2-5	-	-	CASSMGHQETQYF	TGTGCCAGTAGTATGGGCCACCAAGAGACCCAGTACTTC
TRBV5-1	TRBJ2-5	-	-	CASSFQTAPVETQYF	TGCGCCAGCAGCTTTCAGACAGCCCCAGTAGAGACCCAGTACTTC
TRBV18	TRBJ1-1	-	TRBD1	CASSPPNRGDSTEAFF	TGTGCCAGCTCACCGCCCAACAGGGGGGATAGCACTGAAGCTTTCTTT
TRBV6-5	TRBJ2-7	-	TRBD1	CASSYLGQGGEQYF	TGTGCCAGCAGTTACTTGGGACAGGGAGGCGAGCAGTACTTC
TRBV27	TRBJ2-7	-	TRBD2	CASSVAGRVNGYEQYF	TGTGCCAGCAGTGTAGCGGGGCGGGTCAATGGCTACGAGCAGTACTTC
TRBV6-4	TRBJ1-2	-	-	CASSEQEGGGYTF	TGTGCCAGCAGTGAGCAGGAGGGTGGTGGCTACACCTTC
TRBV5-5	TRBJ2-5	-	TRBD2	CASSWSGSEYF	TGTGCCAGCAGCTGGAGCGGGAGCGAGTACTTC
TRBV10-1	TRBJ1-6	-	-	CASSPGPWGTLHF	TGCGCCAGCAGCCCGGGACCGTGGGGGACCCTCCACTTT
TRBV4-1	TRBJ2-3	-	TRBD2	CASKVVLAGAVSTDTQYF	TGCGCCAGCAAGGTGGTTCTAGCGGGAGCGGTTAGCACAGATACGCAGTATTTT
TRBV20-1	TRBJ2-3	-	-	CSALALDTQYF	TGCAGTGCCCTGGCCCTAGATACGCAGTATTTT
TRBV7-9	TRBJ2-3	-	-	CASSSSLADTQYF	TGTGCCAGCAGCTCCTCTCTAGCAGATACGCAGTATTTT
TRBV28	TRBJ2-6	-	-	CASRSPSSGANVLTF	TGTGCCAGCAGGTCGCCGTCTTCTGGGGCCAACGTCCTGACTTTC
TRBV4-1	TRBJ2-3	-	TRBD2	CASSPAGVVNTQYF	TGCGCCAGCAGCCCCGCGGGAGTTGTAAATACGCAGTATTTT
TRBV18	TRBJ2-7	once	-	CASSPPSGSYEQYF	TGTGCCAGCTCACCACCGTCCGGGTCCTACGAGCAGTACTTC
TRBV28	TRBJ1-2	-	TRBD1	CASSGGGQPYGYTF	TGTGCCAGCAGCGGTGGGGGACAGCCCTATGGCTACACCTTC
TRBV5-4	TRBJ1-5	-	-	CASSLDFNQPQHF	TGTGCCAGCAGCTTAGATTTCAATCAGCCCCAGCATTTT
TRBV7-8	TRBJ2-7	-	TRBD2	CASSLASGLAGVGEQYF	TGTGCCAGCAGCTTAGCGTCAGGGCTAGCGGGAGTAGGCGAGCAGTACTTC
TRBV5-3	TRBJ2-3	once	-	CARSLGRGSTDTQYF	TGTGCCAGAAGCTTGGGTAGGGGAAGCACAGATACGCAGTATTTT
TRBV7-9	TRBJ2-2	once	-	CASSLAGSLGTGELFF	TGTGCCAGCAGCTTAGCGGGCTCCCTTGGGACCGGGGAGCTGTTTTTT
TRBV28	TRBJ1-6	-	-	CASSFSRGGNSPLHF	TGTGCCAGCAGTTTCTCCAGAGGGGGGAATTCACCCCTCCACTTT
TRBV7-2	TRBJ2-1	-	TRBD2	CASSPPHWREGSYNEQFF	TGTGCCAGCAGCCCTCCTCATTGGCGGGAGGGGTCCTACAATGAGCAGTTCTTC
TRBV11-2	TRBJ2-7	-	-	CASSFGAGFRQYF	TGTGCCAGCAGCTTCGGCGCAGGGTTTAGGCAGTACTTC
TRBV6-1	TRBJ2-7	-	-	CASSEVAGPYEQYF	TGTGCCAGCAGTGAAGTAGCAGGTCCCTACGAGCAGTACTTC
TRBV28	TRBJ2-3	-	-	CASSLLRPRTQYF	TGTGCCAGCAGTTTATTGCGACCCCGTACGCAGTATTTT
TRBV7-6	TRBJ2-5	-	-	CASSLAGAETQYF	TGTGCCAGCAGCTTAGCTGGGGCGGAGACCCAGTACTTC
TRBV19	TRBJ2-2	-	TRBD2	CASSNLAGTGELFF	TGTGCCAGTAGTAATCTAGCGGGCACCGGGGAGCTGTTTTTT
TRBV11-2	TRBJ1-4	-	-	CASSLEMSAGRNEKLFF	TGTGCCAGCAGCTTAGAAATGAGTGCTGGAAGGAATGAAAAACTGTTTTTT
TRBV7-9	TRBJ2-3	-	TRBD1	CASSGGIYSQGAADTQYF	TGTGCCAGCAGCGGTGGAATCTACAGTCAGGGGGCCGCAGATACGCAGTATTTT
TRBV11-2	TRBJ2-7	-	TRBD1	CASSVPGQGIELYLGQYF	TGTGCCAGCAGCGTACCGGGACAGGGTATAGAGCTCTATCTGGGGCAGTACTTC
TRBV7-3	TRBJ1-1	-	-	CASSFSQNTEAFF	TGTGCCAGCAGCTTCTCGCAGAACACTGAAGCTTTCTTT
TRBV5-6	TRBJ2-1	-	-	CASSGGAEYNEQFF	TGTGCCAGCAGCGGGGGAGCGGAATACAATGAGCAGTTCTTC
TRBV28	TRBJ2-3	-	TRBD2	CASTVAGVVTDTQYF	TGTGCCAGCACCGTAGCGGGAGTTGTCACAGATACGCAGTATTTT
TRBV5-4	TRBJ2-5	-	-	CASSLDNGVWKTQYF	TGTGCCAGCAGCTTGGATAACGGGGTTTGGAAGACCCAGTACTTC
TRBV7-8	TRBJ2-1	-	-	CASSLQYNEQFF	TGTGCCAGCAGCTTGCAGTACAATGAGCAGTTCTTC
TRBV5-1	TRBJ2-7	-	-	CASSPDVGTYEQYF	TGCGCCAGCAGCCCGGACGTGGGGACCTACGAGCAGTACTTC
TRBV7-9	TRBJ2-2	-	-	CASSLPGVTVTGELFF	TGTGCCAGCAGCCTCCCAGGGGTAACGGTTACCGGGGAGCTGTTTTTT
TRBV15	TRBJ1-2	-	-	CATSPPGHTNYGYTF	TGTGCCACCAGCCCTCCGGGACACACTAACTATGGCTACACCTTC
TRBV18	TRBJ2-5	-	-	CASSPQRDQETQYF	TGTGCCAGCTCCCCACAGCGGGACCAAGAGACCCAGTACTTC
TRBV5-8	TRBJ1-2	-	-	CASSLTGRIYGYTF	TGTGCCAGCAGTCTCACGGGACGGATCTATGGCTACACCTTC
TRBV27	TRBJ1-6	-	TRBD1	CASSSRQGVNSPLHF	TGTGCCAGCAGTTCTCGACAGGGCGTTAATTCACCCCTCCACTTT
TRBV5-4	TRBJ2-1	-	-	CASSNYNEQFF	TGTGCCAGCAGCAACTACAATGAGCAGTTCTTC
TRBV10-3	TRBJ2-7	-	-	CAILDSHYEQYF	TGTGCCATCCTAGACTCTCACTACGAGCAGTACTTC
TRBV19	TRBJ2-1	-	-	CASSPRDGSSYNEQFF	TGTGCCAGTAGTCCACGGGACGGGAGCTCCTACAATGAGCAGTTCTTC
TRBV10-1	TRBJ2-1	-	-	CASTRTGPWNEQFF	TGCGCCAGCACCCGGACCGGGCCGTGGAATGAGCAGTTCTTC
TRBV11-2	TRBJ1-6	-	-	CASSRGDALHF	TGTGCCAGCAGCCGCGGGGATGCCCTCCACTTT